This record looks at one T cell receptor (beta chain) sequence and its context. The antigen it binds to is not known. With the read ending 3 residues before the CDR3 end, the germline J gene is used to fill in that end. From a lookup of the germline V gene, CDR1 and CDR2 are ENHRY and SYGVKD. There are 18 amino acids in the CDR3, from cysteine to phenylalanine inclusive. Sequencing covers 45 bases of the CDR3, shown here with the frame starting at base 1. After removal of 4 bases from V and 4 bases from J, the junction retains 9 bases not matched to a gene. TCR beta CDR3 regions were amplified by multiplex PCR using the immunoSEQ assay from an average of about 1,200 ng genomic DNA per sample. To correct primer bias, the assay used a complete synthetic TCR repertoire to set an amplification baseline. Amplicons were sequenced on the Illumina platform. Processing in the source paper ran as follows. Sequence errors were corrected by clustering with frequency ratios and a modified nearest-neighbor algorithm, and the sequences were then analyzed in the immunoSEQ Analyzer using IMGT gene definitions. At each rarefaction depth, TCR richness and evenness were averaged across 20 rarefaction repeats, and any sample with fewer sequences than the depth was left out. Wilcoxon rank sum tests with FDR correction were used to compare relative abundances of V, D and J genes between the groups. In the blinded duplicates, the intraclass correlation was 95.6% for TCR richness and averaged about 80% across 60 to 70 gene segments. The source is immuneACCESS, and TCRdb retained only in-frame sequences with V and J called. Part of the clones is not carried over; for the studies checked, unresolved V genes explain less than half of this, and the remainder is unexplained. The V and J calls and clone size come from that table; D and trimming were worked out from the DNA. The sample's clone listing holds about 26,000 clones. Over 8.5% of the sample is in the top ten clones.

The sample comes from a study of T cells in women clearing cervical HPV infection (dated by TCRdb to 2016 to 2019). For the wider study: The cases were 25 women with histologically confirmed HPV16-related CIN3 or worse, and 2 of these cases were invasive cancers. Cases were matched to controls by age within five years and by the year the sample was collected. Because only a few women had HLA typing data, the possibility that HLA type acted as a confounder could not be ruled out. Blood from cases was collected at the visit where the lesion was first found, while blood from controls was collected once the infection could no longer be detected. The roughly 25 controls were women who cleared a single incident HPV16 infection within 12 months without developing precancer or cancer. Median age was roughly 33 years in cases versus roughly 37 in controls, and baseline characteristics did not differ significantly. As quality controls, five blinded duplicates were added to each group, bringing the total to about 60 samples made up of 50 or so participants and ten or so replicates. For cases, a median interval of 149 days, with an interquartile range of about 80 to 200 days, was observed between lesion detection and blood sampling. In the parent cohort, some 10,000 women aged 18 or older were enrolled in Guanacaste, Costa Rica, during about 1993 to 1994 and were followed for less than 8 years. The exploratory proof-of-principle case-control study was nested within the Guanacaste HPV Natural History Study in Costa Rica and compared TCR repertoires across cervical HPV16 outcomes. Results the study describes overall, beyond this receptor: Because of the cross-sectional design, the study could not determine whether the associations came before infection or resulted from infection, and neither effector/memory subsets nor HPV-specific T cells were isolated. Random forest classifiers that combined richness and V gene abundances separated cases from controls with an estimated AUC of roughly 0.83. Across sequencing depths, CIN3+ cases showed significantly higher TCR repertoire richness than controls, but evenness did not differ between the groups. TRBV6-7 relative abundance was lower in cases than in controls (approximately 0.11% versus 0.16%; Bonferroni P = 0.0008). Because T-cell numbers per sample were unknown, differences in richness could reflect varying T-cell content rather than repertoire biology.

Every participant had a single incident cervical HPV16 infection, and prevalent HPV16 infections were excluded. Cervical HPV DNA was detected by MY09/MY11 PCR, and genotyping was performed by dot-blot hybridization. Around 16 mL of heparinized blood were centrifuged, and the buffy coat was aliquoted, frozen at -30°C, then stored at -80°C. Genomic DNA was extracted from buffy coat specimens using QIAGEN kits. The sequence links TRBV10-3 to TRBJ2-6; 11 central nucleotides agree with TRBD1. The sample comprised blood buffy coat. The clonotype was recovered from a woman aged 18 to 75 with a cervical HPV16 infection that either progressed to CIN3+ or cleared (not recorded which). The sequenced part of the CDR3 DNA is TGTGCCATCAGTGCTCCCGGACAGGGGGCATCCGGGGCCAACGTC. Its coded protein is CAISAPGQGASGANV. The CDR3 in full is CAISAPGQGASGANVLTF.